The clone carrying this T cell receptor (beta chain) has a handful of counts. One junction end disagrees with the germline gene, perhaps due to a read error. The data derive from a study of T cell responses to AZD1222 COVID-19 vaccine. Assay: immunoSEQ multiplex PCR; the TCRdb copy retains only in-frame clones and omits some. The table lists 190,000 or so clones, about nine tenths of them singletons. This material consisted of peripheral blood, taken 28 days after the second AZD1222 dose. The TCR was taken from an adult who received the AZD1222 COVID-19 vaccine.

The CDR3 bases are TGTGCCAGCAGCCAAGTGTCGGGGACGGAGGCTTTT. Encoded protein: CASSQVSGTEAF. The chain couples TRBV3-1 (or the pseudogene TRBV3-2) to TRBJ1-1, with D maybe TRBD1 (5 bases). Germline V gene lookup returns CDR1 LGHDT and CDR2 YNNKEL (reference sequence). The CDR3 has 12 amino acids.